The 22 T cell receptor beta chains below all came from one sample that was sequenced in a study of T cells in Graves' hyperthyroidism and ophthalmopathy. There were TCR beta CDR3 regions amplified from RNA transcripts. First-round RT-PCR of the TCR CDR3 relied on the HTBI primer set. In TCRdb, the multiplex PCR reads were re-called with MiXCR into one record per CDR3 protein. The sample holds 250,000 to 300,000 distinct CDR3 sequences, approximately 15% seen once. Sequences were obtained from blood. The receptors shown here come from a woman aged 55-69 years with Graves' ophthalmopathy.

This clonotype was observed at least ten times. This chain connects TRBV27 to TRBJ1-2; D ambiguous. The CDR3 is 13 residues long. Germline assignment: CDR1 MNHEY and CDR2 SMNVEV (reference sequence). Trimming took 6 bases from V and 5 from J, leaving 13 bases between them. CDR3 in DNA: TGTGCCAGCAGCCCCGTCTCAGGATATGGCTACACCTTC. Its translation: CASSPVSGYGYTF.

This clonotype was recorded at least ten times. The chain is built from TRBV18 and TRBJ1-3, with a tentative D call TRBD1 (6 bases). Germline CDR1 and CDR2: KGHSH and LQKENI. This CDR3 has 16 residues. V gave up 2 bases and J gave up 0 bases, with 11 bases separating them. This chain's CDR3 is CASSPNQGSSGNTIYF. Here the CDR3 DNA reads TGTGCCAGCTCACCAAATCAGGGGAGCTCTGGAAACACCATATATTTT.

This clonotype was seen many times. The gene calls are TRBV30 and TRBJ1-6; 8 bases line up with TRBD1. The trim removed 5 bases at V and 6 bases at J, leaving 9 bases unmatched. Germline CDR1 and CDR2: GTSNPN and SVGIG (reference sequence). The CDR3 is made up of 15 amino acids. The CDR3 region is CAWSTGTGVNSPLHF. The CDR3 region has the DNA TGTGCCTGGTCAACCGGGACAGGCGTTAATTCACCCCTCCACTTT.

The CDR3 loop is CASSFGRGYNYGYTF. The CDR3, as DNA: TGTGCCAGCAGCTTCGGCAGGGGATATAACTATGGCTACACCTTC. The V call is TRBV7-2, the J call TRBJ1-2; perhaps TRBD1 as D (6 bases). Germline-derived CDR1 and CDR2 are SGHTA and FQGNSA. V was shortened by 3 bases and J by 1 base, with 12 bases between the two germline ends. The CDR3 loop spans 15 amino acids.

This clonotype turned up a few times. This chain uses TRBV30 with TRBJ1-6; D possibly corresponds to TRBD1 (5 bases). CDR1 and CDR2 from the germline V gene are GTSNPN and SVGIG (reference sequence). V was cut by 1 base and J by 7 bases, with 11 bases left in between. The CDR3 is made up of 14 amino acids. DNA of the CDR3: TGTGCCTGGAGTGGGGGACGGATGAATTCACCCCTCCACTTT. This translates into CAWSGGRMNSPLHF.

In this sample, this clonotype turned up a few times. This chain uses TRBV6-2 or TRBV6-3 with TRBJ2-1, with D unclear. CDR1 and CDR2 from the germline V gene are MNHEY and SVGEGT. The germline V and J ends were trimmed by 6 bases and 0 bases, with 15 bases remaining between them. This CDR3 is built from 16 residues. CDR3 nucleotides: TGTGCCAGCAGCCAACTGACGGCAAACTCCTACAATGAGCAGTTCTTC. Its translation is CASSQLTANSYNEQFF.

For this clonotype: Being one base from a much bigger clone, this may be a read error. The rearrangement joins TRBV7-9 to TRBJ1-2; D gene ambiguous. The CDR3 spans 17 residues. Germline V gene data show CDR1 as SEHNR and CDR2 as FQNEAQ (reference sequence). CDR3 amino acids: CASSPFSDTISNYSYTF. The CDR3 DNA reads TGTGCCAGCAGCCCCTTTAGTGACACCATTTCTAACTATAGCTACACCTTC.

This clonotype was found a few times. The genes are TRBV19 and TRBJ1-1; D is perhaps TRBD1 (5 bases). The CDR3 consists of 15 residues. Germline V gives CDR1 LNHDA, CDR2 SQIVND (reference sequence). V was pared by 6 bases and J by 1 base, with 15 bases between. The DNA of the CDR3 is TGTGCCAGTAGCTTTCGGGCAGGGAAGAACACTGAAGCTTTCTTT. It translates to CASSFRAGKNTEAFF.

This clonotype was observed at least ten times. CDR3: CSASDFADRGPRGYTF. The CDR3 DNA is TGCAGTGCTAGTGATTTTGCTGACAGGGGGCCGAGGGGCTACACCTTC. The genes are TRBV20-1 and TRBJ1-2, with 10 bases identical to TRBD1. The CDR3 sequence is 16 residues long. Germline CDR1 DFQATT, CDR2 SNEGSKA (reference sequence). V shed 3 bases, J shed 8 bases, and the junction held 15 bases outside the gene matches.

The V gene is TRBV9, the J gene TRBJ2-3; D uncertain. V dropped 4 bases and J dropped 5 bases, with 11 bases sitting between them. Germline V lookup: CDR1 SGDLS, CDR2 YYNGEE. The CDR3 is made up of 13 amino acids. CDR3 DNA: TGTGCCAGCAGCCCCGATACGGGAGATACGCAGTATTTT. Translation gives CASSPDTGDTQYF.

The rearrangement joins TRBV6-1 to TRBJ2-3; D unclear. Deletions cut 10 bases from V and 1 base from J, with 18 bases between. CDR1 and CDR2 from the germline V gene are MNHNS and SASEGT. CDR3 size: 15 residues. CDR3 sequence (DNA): TGTGCCAAAGCCGCTGGGGTGAGCTGCACAGATACGCAGTATTTT. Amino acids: CAKAAGVSCTDTQYF.

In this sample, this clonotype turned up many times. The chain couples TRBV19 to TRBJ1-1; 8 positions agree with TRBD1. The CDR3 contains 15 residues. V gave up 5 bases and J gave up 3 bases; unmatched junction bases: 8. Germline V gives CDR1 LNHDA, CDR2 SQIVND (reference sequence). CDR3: CASSAIQGVYTEAFF. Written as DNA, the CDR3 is TGTGCCAGTAGTGCCATACAGGGGGTCTACACTGAAGCTTTCTTT.

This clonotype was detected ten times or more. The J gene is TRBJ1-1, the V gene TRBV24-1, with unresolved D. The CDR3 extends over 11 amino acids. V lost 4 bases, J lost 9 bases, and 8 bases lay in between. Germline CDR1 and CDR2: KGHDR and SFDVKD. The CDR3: CATSDGRKAFF. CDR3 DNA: TGTGCCACCAGTGACGGACGGAAAGCTTTCTTT.

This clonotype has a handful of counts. CDR3 region: CASSNGQANTEAFF. The CDR3 DNA is TGTGCCAGCAGTAACGGACAGGCGAACACTGAAGCTTTCTTT. V gene TRBV6-2 or TRBV6-3 combines with J gene TRBJ1-1; 7 nucleotides align to TRBD1. This CDR3 has 14 residues. Trimming cost V 5 bases and J 1 base; bases outside gene matches: 4. Germline values: CDR1 MNHEY, CDR2 SVGEGT.

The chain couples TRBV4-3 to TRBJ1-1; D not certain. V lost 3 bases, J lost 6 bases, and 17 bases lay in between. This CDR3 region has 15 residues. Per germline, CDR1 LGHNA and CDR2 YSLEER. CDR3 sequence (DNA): TGCGCCAGCAGCCAGGCTCCGTGGAGAGGAGCTGAAGCTTTCTTT. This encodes CASSQAPWRGAEAFF.

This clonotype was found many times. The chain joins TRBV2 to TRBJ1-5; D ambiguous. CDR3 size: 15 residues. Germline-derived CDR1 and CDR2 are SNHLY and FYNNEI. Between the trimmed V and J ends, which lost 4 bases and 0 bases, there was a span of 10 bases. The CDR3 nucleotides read TGTGCCAGCAGTGTCGAGGAGTATAGCAATCAGCCCCAGCATTTT. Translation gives CASSVEEYSNQPQHF.

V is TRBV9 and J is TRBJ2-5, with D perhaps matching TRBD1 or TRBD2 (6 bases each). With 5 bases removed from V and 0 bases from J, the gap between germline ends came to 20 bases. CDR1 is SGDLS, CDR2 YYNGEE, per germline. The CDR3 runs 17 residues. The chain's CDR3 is CASSRLYAGHDQETQYF. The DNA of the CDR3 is TGTGCCAGCAGTCGACTTTACGCGGGACACGACCAAGAGACCCAGTACTTC.

CDR3 amino acids: CASSNTRLPGTGELFF. CDR3 coding DNA: TGTGCCAGCTCAAACACGCGGCTTCCTGGGACCGGGGAGCTGTTTTTT. V and J are TRBV18 and TRBJ2-2; D remains ambiguous. Trimming shortened V by 5 bases and J by 5 bases, and 18 bases separated the two germline ends. The V gene's germline CDR1 is KGHSH and CDR2 LQKENI. The CDR3 is made up of 16 amino acids.

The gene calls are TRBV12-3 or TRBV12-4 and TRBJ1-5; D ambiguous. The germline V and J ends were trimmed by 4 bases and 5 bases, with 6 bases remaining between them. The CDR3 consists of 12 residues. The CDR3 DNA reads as TGTGCCAGCAGTTATGTCTATCAGCCCCAGCATTTT. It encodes CASSYVYQPQHF.

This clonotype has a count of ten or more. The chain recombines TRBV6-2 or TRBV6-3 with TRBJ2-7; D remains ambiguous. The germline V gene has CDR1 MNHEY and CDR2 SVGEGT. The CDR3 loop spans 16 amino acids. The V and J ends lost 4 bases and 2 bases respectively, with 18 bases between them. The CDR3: CASSSLWGTDAYEQYF. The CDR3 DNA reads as TGTGCCAGCAGTTCCCTGTGGGGTACAGACGCCTACGAGCAGTACTTC.

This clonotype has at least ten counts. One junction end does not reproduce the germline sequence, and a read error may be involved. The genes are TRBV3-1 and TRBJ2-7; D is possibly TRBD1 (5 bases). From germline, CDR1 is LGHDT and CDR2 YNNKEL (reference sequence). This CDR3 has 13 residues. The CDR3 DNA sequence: TGTGCCAGCAGTCAAGGACATCCGGGCGAGCAGTACTTC. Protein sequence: CASSQGHPGEQYF.

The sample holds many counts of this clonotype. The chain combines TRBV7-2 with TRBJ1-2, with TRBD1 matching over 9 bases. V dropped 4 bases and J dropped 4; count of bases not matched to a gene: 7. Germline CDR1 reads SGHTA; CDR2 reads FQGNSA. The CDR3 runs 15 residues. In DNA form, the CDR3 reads TGTGCCAGCAGCTCGCAGGGACAGGGTTCCTATGGCTACACCTTC. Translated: CASSSQGQGSYGYTF.